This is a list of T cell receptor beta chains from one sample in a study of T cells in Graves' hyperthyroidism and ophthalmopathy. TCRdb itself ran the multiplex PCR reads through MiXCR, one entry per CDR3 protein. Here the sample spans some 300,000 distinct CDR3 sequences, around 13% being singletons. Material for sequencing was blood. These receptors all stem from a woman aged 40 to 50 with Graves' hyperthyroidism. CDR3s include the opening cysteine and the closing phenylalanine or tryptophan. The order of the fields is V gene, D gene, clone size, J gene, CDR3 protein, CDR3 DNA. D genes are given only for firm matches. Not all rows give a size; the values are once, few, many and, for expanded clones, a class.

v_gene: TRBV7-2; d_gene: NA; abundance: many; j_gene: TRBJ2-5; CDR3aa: CASSSIETQYF; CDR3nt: TGTGCCAGCAGCTCTATAGAGACCCAGTACTTC
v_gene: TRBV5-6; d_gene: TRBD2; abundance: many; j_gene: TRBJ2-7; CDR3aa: CASSSRTSTGYEQYF; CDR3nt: TGTGCCAGCAGCTCAAGGACTAGTACCGGGTACGAGCAGTACTTC
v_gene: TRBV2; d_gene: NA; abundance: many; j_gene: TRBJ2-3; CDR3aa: CASSAPITDTQYF; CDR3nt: TGTGCCAGCAGTGCGCCTATCACAGATACGCAGTATTTT
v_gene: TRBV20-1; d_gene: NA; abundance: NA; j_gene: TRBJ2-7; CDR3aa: CSARDQGLKREQYF; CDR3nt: TGCAGTGCTAGAGATCAAGGACTCAAGCGCGAGCAGTACTTC
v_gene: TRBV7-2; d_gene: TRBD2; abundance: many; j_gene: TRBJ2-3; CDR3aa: CASSLGGLAGGFADTQYF; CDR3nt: TGTGCCAGCAGCTTAGGCGGTCTAGCGGGAGGGTTCGCAGATACGCAGTATTTT
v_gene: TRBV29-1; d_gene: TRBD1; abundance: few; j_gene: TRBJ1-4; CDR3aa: CSVGGGTATNEKLFF; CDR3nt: TGCAGCGTTGGGGGAGGGACAGCAACTAATGAAAAACTGTTTTTT
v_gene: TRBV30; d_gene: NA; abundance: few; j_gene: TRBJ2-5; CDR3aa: CAWSPSEGTQYF; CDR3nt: TGTGCCTGGAGTCCTTCGGAGGGGACCCAGTACTTC
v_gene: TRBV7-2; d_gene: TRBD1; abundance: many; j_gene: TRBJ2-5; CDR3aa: CASSVDTGGETQYF; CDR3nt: TGTGCCAGCAGCGTAGACACAGGGGGCGAGACCCAGTACTTC
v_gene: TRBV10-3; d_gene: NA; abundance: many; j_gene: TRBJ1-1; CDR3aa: CAISEWAGSRTEAFF; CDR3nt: TGTGCCATCAGTGAGTGGGCAGGGAGTCGGACTGAAGCTTTCTTT
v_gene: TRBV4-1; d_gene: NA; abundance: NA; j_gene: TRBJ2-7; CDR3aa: CASSQDWGGADYEQYF; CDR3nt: TGCGCCAGCAGCCAAGATTGGGGGGGCGCTGACTACGAGCAGTACTTC
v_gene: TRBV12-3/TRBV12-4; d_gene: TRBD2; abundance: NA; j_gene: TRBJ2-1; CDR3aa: CASRPGTSGIWGNEQFF; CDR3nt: TGTGCCAGCCGCCCGGGGACTAGCGGGATTTGGGGCAATGAGCAGTTCTTC
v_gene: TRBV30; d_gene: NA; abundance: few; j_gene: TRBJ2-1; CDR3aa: CAWNGGGSNYNEQFF; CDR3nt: TGTGCCTGGAATGGGGGCGGGAGCAACTACAATGAGCAGTTCTTC
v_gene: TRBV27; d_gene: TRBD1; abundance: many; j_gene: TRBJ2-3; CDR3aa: CASSSGTAFTDTQYF; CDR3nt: TGTGCCAGCAGTTCCGGGACAGCTTTCACAGATACGCAGTATTTT
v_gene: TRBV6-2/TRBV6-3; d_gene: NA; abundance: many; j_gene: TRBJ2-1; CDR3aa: CASSLGLTIYNEQFF; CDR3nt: TGTGCCAGCAGCCTGGGACTGACAATATACAATGAGCAGTTCTTC
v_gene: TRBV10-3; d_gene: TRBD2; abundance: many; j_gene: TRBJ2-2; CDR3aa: CAIKPSLAGEGTGELFF; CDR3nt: TGTGCCATCAAGCCCTCATTAGCGGGAGAGGGCACCGGGGAGCTGTTTTTT
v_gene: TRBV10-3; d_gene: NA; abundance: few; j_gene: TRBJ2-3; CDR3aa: CAHSSRFYDHTDTQYF; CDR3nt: TGTGCCCACAGTAGCCGGTTTTATGATCACACAGATACGCAGTATTTT
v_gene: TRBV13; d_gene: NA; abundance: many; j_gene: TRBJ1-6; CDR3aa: CASSHRAYNSPLHF; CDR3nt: TGTGCCAGCAGCCACAGGGCCTATAATTCACCCCTCCACTTT
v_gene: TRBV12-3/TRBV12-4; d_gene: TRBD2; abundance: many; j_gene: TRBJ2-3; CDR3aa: CASSPRTSGSVTDTQYF; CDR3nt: TGTGCCAGCAGTCCCCGGACTAGCGGGAGTGTTACAGATACGCAGTATTTT
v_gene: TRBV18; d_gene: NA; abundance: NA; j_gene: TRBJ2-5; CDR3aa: CASSPMPSQETQYF; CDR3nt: TGTGCCAGCTCACCAATGCCCAGTCAAGAGACCCAGTACTTC
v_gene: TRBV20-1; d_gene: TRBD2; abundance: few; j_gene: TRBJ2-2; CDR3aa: CSARGPSGRAGTGELFF; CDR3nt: TGCAGTGCTAGAGGTCCCTCCGGGAGGGCGGGTACCGGGGAGCTGTTTTTT
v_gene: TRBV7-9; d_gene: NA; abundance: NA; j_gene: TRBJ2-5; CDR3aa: CASSFSDPGEETQYF; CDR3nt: TGTGCCAGCAGCTTCTCGGACCCCGGGGAAGAGACCCAGTACTTC
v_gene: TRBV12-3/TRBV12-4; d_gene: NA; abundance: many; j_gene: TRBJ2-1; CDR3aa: CASSSLTGQQFF; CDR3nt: TGTGCCAGCAGTTCTTTGACAGGTCAGCAGTTCTTC
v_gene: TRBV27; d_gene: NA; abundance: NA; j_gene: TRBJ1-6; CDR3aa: CASRSLVESPYNSPLHF; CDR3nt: TGTGCCAGCAGGTCCCTCGTAGAGAGTCCCTATAATTCACCCCTCCACTTT
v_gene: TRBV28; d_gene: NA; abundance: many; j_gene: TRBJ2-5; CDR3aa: CASSVGGVVETQYF; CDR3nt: TGTGCCAGTTCTGTAGGGGGGGTTGTGGAGACCCAGTACTTC
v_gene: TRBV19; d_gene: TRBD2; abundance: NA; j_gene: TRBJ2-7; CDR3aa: CASSTSAGVTEQYF; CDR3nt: TGTGCCAGTAGTACTTCAGCGGGAGTGACCGAGCAGTACTTC
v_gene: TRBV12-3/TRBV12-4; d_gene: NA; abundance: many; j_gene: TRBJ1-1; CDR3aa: CASSLGGLNTEAFF; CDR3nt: TGTGCCAGCAGTTTAGGGGGACTGAACACTGAAGCTTTCTTT
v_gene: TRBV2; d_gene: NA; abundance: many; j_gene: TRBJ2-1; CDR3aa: CASSEAGNEQFF; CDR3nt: TGTGCCAGCAGTGAAGCGGGAAATGAGCAGTTCTTC
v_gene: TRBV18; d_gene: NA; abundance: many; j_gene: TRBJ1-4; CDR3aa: CASSPTERKLFF; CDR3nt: TGTGCCAGCTCACCGACAGAGAGAAAACTGTTTTTT
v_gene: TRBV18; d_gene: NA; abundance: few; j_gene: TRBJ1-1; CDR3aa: CASSLDAGTGTEAFF; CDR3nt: TGTGCCAGCTCACTAGACGCAGGGACTGGCACTGAAGCTTTCTTT
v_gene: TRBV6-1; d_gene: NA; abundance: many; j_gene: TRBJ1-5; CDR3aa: CATLLGGYRSHSNQPQHF; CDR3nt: TGTGCCACCCTCCTAGGTGGTTACAGAAGCCATAGCAATCAGCCCCAGCATTTT
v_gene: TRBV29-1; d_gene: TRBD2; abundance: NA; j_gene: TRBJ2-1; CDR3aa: CSVTTSVAINEQFF; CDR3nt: TGCAGCGTTACCACTAGCGTAGCAATCAATGAGCAGTTCTTC
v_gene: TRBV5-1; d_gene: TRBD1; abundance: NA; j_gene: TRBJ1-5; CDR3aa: CASSVGQGDQPQHF; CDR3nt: TGCGCCAGCAGCGTGGGACAGGGTGATCAGCCCCAGCATTTT
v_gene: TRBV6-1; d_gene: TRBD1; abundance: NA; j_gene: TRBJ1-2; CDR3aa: CASSDRAHGYTF; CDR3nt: TGTGCCAGCAGCGACAGGGCGCATGGCTACACCTTC
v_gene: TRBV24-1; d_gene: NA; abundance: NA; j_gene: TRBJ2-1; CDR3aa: CATSGLRQGTGTTGNEQFF; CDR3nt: TGTGCCACCAGTGGATTACGCCAAGGAACAGGCACAACAGGTAATGAGCAGTTCTTC
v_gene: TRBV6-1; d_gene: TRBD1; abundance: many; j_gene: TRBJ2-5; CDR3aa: CASSDPGQQETQYF; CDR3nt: TGTGCCAGCAGTGACCCGGGACAGCAAGAGACCCAGTACTTC
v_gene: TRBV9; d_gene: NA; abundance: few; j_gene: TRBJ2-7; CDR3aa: CASSGIGREQYF; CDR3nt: TGTGCCAGCAGCGGGATAGGGAGGGAGCAGTACTTC
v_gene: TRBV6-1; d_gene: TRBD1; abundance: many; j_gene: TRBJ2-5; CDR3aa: CASSLDREQDQYF; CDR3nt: TGTGCCAGCAGTCTCGACAGGGAACAGGACCAGTACTTC
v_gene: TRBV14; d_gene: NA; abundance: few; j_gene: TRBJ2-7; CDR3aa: CASSRRRGRPGQYF; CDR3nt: TGTGCCAGCAGCCGCCGGAGGGGGAGGCCCGGGCAGTACTTC
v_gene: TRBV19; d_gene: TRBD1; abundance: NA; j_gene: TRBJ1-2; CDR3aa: CASSLRQGASWGYTF; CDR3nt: TGTGCCAGTAGTCTCAGACAGGGGGCTTCCTGGGGCTACACCTTC
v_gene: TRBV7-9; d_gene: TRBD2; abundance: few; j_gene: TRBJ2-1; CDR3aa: CAKETVAGDYNEQFF; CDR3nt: TGTGCCAAAGAGACTGTAGCGGGAGATTACAATGAGCAGTTCTTC
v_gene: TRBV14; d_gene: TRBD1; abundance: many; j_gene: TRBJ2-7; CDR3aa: CASSQEGQWAEQYF; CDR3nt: TGTGCCAGCAGCCAAGAGGGACAGTGGGCCGAGCAGTACTTC